One sample yielded the 14 T cell receptor beta chains listed below, sequenced in a study of shared clonotypes between healthy human individuals. The method was immunoSEQ multiplex PCR; TCRdb's version includes in-frame clones alone and lacks a portion of them. The sample has more than 2 million clones, around 95% seen once. What was sequenced was naive CD4+ T cells sorted from blood. Specified subset: CD45RA+ positively selected. These receptors all come from a man between 18 and 35 years old in good health.

The chain's CDR3 is CAISEVTGGLTDTQYF. The CDR3 nucleotides are TGTGCCATCAGTGAGGTAACGGGAGGCCTCACAGATACGCAGTATTTT. V usage is TRBV10-3 and J usage is TRBJ2-3; 7 bases agree with TRBD2. This CDR3 region has 16 residues. The V segment lost 2 bases and the J segment 2 bases; nucleotides outside the gene matches: 7. Germline loops: CDR1 ENHRY, CDR2 SYGVKD.

The rearrangement joins TRBV5-6 to TRBJ2-3; D is possibly TRBD1 (6 bases). V lost 0 bases to trimming and J lost 0 bases, with 14 bases between them. CDR1 is SGHDT and CDR2 is YYEEEE in the germline V gene. The CDR3 consists of 17 residues. In DNA form, the CDR3 reads TGTGCCAGCAGCTTGGGTGGGGGCCAAATGAGCACAGATACGCAGTATTTT. Its translation: CASSLGGGQMSTDTQYF.

This rearrangement joins TRBV18 to TRBJ1-5, with TRBD1 matching over 9 bases. This CDR3 contains 15 residues. V was pared by 3 bases and J by 4 bases, with 4 bases of the junction left unmatched. Germline-derived CDR1 and CDR2 are KGHSH and LQKENI. CDR3 amino acids: CASSPSDRGNQPQHF. CDR3 bases: TGTGCCAGCTCACCTTCGGACAGGGGAAATCAGCCCCAGCATTTT.

As concerns this clone: One end of the junction fails to match germline, which may point to a read error. The rearrangement joins TRBV6-5 to TRBJ2-7; possibly TRBD2 for D (5 bases). Germline values: CDR1 MNHEY, CDR2 SVGAGI. The CDR3 loop spans 16 amino acids. Here the CDR3 DNA reads TGTGCCAGCAGCTACTGGGTGGGAGCGTCAAACTACGAGCAGTACTTC. It is translated as CASSYWVGASNYEQYF.

This sequence joins TRBV25-1 and TRBJ2-7; D is possibly TRBD1 (6 bases). This CDR3 comprises 14 residues. CDR1 is MGHDK, CDR2 SYGVNS, per germline. V gave up 4 bases and J gave up 2 bases, with 12 bases separating them. The CDR3 nucleotides are TGTGCCAGCAGTGCCGGGACAAAGGCCTACGAGCAGTACTTC. Its translation is CASSAGTKAYEQYF.

The CDR3 region is CASRSGTGGGYTF. The CDR3 coding sequence is TGTGCCAGCAGGAGCGGGACAGGGGGTGGCTACACCTTC. J is TRBJ1-2 and V is TRBV28, with 11 bases that match TRBD1. This CDR3 contains 13 residues. CDR1 and CDR2 from the germline V gene are MDHEN and SYDVKM. J gave up 7 bases and V 6 bases, and 4 bases lay outside the gene matches.

This clone was seen once. DNA for the CDR3: TGTGCCATCAGACAGGGGCCTAACTATGGCTACACCTTC. Encoded protein: CAIRQGPNYGYTF. The genes are TRBV10-3 and TRBJ1-2; 7 positions agree with TRBD1. The CDR3 has 13 amino acids. J was trimmed by 0 bases and V by 6 bases; bases with no gene match: 1. Per germline, CDR1 ENHRY and CDR2 SYGVKD.

In DNA form, the CDR3 reads TGTGCCAGCAGCGACGGACGGTTCAATGAGCAGTTCTTC. As protein: CASSDGRFNEQFF. The chain recombines TRBV7-2 with TRBJ2-1; D not certain. There are 13 residues in the CDR3. V dropped 5 bases and J dropped 6 bases, with 11 bases sitting between them. The germline CDR1 and CDR2 sequences are SGHTA and FQGNSA.

The chain is built from TRBV9 and TRBJ1-6; D unresolved. The V end lost 3 bases, the J end lost 7 bases, and 11 bases lay between the germline ends. There are 14 residues in the CDR3. Germline CDR1 SGDLS, CDR2 YYNGEE. The CDR3 DNA sequence: TGTGCCAGCAGCGAGGCCCCGGACAATTCACCCCTCCACTTT. It specifies CASSEAPDNSPLHF.

In its sample, this clone was seen once. The chain uses TRBV28 and TRBJ2-3, with 13 positions matching TRBD2. The germline V gene has CDR1 MDHEN and CDR2 SYDVKM. V lost 3 bases and J lost 2; bases outside the gene matches: 5. This CDR3 has 17 residues. This CDR3 reads CASSLITSGRATDTQYF. CDR3 DNA: TGTGCCAGCAGTTTGATAACTAGCGGGAGGGCCACAGATACGCAGTATTTT.

About this clone itself: Other DNA variants within this sample encode the same CDR3. V is TRBV6-6 and J is TRBJ2-7; D unresolved. The V end was cut by 0 bases, the J end by 7 bases, with 7 bases between. The CDR3 runs 12 residues. Germline CDR1 is MNHNY and CDR2 is SVGAGI (reference sequence). CDR3 loop: CASSYSEGEQYF. For the CDR3, the DNA is TGTGCCAGCAGTTACTCGGAAGGGGAGCAGTACTTC.

This chain uses TRBV19 with TRBJ2-7; D call uncertain. The CDR3 loop spans 13 amino acids. V lost 1 base, J lost 3 bases, and 7 bases lay in between. Germline CDR1 LNHDA, CDR2 SQIVND (reference sequence). CDR3 sequence reads: CASSIGEDYEQYF. CDR3 nucleotides: TGTGCCAGTAGTATAGGTGAAGACTACGAGCAGTACTTC.

This chain links TRBV5-6 with TRBJ1-5; D is uncertain. This CDR3 is built from 14 residues. Germline-derived CDR1 and CDR2 are SGHDT and YYEEEE. V shed 2 bases and J shed 3 bases, with 9 bases lying between them. CDR3 amino acids: CASSFSQFNQPQHF. In DNA form, the CDR3 reads TGTGCCAGCAGCTTTTCACAGTTCAATCAGCCCCAGCATTTT.

In this sample, this clone turned up a few times. The chain uses TRBV5-1 and TRBJ1-2; D perhaps matches TRBD1 (6 bases). V was cut by 5 bases and J by 8 bases, with 16 bases left in between. The CDR3 totals 13 residues. Germline CDR1 reads SGHRS; CDR2 reads YFSETQ. In nucleotides, the CDR3 is TGCGCCAGCAGTCGGACAGAGACCCTCGGCTACACCTTC. Its protein product is CASSRTETLGYTF.